Many counts were recorded for the clone carrying this T cell receptor (beta chain). Its antigen remains unknown. V lost 7 bases to trimming and J lost 8 bases, with 17 bases between them. This CDR3 comprises 13 residues. The entry originates in a study of CD8+CD57+ T cells in acquired aplastic anemia. Study in general: The DNA of sorted CD4+ and CD8+ cells averaged roughly 3 ug. Healthy CD8+ samples averaged about 11.0 million reads.

Points from the study as a whole: Significant differences in CD8+ Simpson's diversity were not observed between patients and controls. Patients and controls shared some 30 CD8+ CDR3 sequences, highly expressed in patients.

TCR beta VDJ and CDR3 profiling used genomic DNA as template. MiXCR, run by TCRdb on the reads, gives a single entry per CDR3 protein. Found here are about 190,000 distinct CDR3 sequences, approximately 52% of them singletons; the top ten hold 15% to 20%. V gene TRBV12-3 or TRBV12-4 combines with J gene TRBJ1-2; no clear D. This TCR was sampled from a human donor in good health, serving as a control. The sample comprised sorted CD4+, CD8+, or CD8+CD57+ T cells (not recorded which) from PBMCs. The DNA of the CDR3 is TGTGCCAGCACCCCTTTGGGTCTACCAGGCTACACCTTC. Translation: CASTPLGLPGYTF.